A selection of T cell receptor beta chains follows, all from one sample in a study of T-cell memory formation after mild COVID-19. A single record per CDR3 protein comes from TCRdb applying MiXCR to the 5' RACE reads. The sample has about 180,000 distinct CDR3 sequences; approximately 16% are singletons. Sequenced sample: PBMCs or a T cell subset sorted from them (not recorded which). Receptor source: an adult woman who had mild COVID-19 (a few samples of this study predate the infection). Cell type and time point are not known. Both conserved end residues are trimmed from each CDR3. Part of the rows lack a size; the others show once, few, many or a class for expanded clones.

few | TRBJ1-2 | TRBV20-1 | SAIQGANGYT
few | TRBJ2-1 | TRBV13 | ASSGRQGSIDGSSYNEQF
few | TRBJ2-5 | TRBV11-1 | ASSPPGAGGETQY
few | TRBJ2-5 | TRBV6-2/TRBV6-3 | ASSYAGTSGETQY
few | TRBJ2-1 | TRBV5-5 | ASSLAGSSSYNEQF
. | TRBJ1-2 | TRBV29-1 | SVRRGQDGYT
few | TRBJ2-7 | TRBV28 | ATSQPSYEQY
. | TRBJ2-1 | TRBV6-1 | ASSQGTVNNEQF
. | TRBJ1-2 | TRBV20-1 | SARTGSVYGYT
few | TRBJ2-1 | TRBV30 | AWRPAGVYNEQF
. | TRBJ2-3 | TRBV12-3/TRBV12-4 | ASSLGLGGDTQY
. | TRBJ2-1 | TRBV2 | ASSPLAGYNEQF
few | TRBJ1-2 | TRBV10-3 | AISEDRGQGFYGYT
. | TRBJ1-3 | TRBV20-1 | SARDPNTIY
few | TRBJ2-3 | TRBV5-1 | ASSLVDRLSPDTQY
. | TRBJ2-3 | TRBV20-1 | SRDRVTDTQY
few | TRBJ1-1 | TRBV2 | ASGTGGVTEAF
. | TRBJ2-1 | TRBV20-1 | SAGRQGVGLYNEQF
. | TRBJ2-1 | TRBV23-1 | ASSGNEQF
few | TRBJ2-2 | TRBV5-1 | ASSPRGPLNTGELF
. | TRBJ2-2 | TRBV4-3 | ASSQDPFSGTGELF
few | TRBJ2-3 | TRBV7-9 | ASSPQGETDTQY
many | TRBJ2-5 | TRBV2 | ASRTSRETQY
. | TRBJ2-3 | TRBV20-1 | SAQAGTSSTDTQY
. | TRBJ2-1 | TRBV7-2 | ASSLDRATHNEQF
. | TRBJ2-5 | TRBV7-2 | ASSFRSGETQY
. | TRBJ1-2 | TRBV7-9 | ASGGRVNNYGYT
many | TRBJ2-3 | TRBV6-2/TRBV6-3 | ASSYGWRGGSTDTQY
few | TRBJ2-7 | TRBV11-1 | ASSLTSGSSYEQY
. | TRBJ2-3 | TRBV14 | ASSQGSWVVTDTQY
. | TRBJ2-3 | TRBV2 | ASSEAGWADTQY
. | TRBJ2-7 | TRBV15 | ATSRGGLSITYEQY
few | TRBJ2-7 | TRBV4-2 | ASSQASGGWDEQY
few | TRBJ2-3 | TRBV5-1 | ASSSSEGADTQY
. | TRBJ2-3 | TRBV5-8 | ASRISGVGGDTQY
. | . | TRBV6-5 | ASSSRLTGTGAYEQF
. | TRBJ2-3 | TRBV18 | ASSPPNRGTDTQY
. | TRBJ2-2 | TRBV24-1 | ATSDPRVANTGELF
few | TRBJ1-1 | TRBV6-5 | ASSYSGGLTEAF
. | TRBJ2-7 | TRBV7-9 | ASSPQDYEQY
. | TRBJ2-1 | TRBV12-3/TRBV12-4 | ASSLRGRAAEQF
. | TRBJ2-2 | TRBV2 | ASNLFASFSTGELF